Each of the 21 T cell receptor beta chains below was sequenced from the same sample in a study of cytomegalovirus exposure and HLA in healthy donors. Amplification used 60 Vbeta primers and 13 Jbeta primers. Sequencing used immunoSEQ multiplex PCR; TCRdb keeps in-frame clones, though not all of them. This table holds around 80,000 clones, over 70% found once. The sample consisted of PBMCs. These receptors came from a man aged 18 to 30 in good health and CMV-seropositive.

The V gene is TRBV28, the J gene TRBJ2-5; TRBD2 matches at 7 bases. CDR1 and CDR2 (germline): MDHEN, SYDVKM. V was pared by 7 bases and J by 5 bases, with 13 bases of the junction left unmatched. This CDR3 has 15 amino acids. DNA for the CDR3: TGTGCCAGCACCGACATCCGGGCGGGAGTCGAGACCCAGTACTTC. This translates into CASTDIRAGVETQYF.

V usage is TRBV28 and J usage is TRBJ2-5, with D perhaps TRBD2 (6 bases). This CDR3 has 14 amino acids. Germline values: CDR1 MDHEN, CDR2 SYDVKM. V lost 5 bases and J lost 5, with 15 bases in between. CDR3 region: CASSPGGPRETQYF. In DNA form, the CDR3 reads TGTGCCAGCAGTCCAGGAGGGCCGAGGGAGACCCAGTACTTC.

V and J are TRBV7-9 and TRBJ2-6; 8 nucleotides agree with TRBD1. With V trimmed by 5 bases and J by 4 bases, 7 bases remained unmatched. Germline assignment: CDR1 SEHNR and CDR2 FQNEAQ (reference sequence). The CDR3 is made up of 16 amino acids. CDR3 in DNA: TGTGCCAGCAGCCCTTCGACAGGGGTCGGGGCCAACGTCCTGACTTTC. It is translated as CASSPSTGVGANVLTF.

The chain couples TRBV6-5 to TRBJ2-7; 7 bases line up with TRBD2. V shed 0 bases and J 0 bases; nucleotides not matched to a gene: 2. Germline loops: CDR1 MNHEY, CDR2 SVGAGI. CDR3 length: 15 residues. The CDR3 here is CASSYSRGSSYEQYF. The CDR3 DNA sequence: TGTGCCAGCAGTTACTCTCGCGGGAGCTCCTACGAGCAGTACTTC.

This chain uses TRBV5-6 with TRBJ1-5; 9 bases map to TRBD1. V dropped 4 bases and J dropped 7; count of bases not matched to a gene: 12. The CDR3 is made up of 16 amino acids. Germline CDR1 is SGHDT and CDR2 is YYEEEE. The CDR3 sequence: CASSRTGQGNRQPQHF. In DNA, the CDR3 is TGTGCCAGCAGCCGAACCGGACAGGGGAACAGGCAGCCCCAGCATTTT.

This chain links TRBV28 with TRBJ2-1; TRBD2 is a possible D gene (7 bases). CDR3 size: 14 residues. V lost 2 bases and J 8 bases, leaving 13 bases between the germline ends. Per the germline V gene, CDR1 is MDHEN and CDR2 is SYDVKM. CDR3 nucleotide sequence: TGTGCCAGCAGTTTAAGCGTAGGGGGGGATGAGCAGTTCTTC. Its protein is CASSLSVGGDEQFF.

The V gene is TRBV7-2, the J gene TRBJ2-7, with D unclear. Germline V gives CDR1 SGHTA, CDR2 FQGNSA. The CDR3 contains 13 residues. The ends were cut back, 1 base at V and 3 bases at J, with 7 bases in the middle. CDR3: CASSLERFYEQYF. CDR3 DNA: TGTGCCAGCAGCTTAGAACGGTTCTACGAGCAGTACTTC. Drawing the rest from reference TRBV7-2 and TRBJ2-7, the complete variable domain is GAGVSQSPSNKVTEKGKDVELRCDPISGHTALYWYRQSLGQGLEFLIYFQGNSAPDKSGLPSDRFSAERTGGSVSTLTIQRTQQEDSAVYLCASSLERFYEQYFGPGTRLTVT.

The chain is built from TRBV9 and TRBJ2-3; TRBD1 might be the D (5 bases). Looked up from germline, CDR1 is SGDLS and CDR2 is YYNGEE. This CDR3 is 12 amino acids long. V dropped 8 bases and J dropped 2 bases, with 9 bases sitting between them. In DNA form, the CDR3 reads TGTGCCAGTCAGGGCATCACAGATACGCAGTATTTT. Residues: CASQGITDTQYF.

Written as DNA, the CDR3 is TGCGCCAGCAGCCCCCGGACTAGCGGGGGAAATGAGCAGTTCTTC. Residues: CASSPRTSGGNEQFF. The V call is TRBV4-1, the J call TRBJ2-1; the match to TRBD2 covers 13 bases. The V segment lost 4 bases and the J segment 7 bases; nucleotides outside the gene matches: 4. CDR1 and CDR2 from the germline V gene are MGHRA and YSYEKL. The CDR3 extends over 15 amino acids.

The chain employs TRBV7-8 and TRBJ2-5, with 7 nucleotides matching TRBD1. CDR1 and CDR2 (germline): SGHVS, FQNEAQ. J gave up 5 bases and V 1 base, and 7 bases lay outside the gene matches. CDR3 length: 15 amino acids. CDR3 DNA sequence: TGTGCCAGCAGCTTAGGGGAGACAGGGACGGAGACCCAGTACTTC. Translated, it gives CASSLGETGTETQYF.

The chain recombines TRBV7-9 with TRBJ1-4; possibly TRBD1 for D (5 bases). Germline-derived CDR1 and CDR2 are SEHNR and FQNEAQ (reference sequence). V was clipped by 4 bases and J by 6 bases, with 12 bases between them. This CDR3 is built from 14 residues. The CDR3 region has the DNA TGTGCCAGCAGCTCGCAGGGTGTCGATGAAAAACTGTTTTTT. It is translated as CASSSQGVDEKLFF.

This chain links TRBV2 with TRBJ1-1, with unresolved D. The length of the CDR3 is 14 residues. The V gene lost 1 base and the J gene lost 1 base, with 7 bases spanning the gap. Germline CDR1 reads SNHLY; CDR2 reads FYNNEI. The CDR3 protein is CASSEERENTEAFF. CDR3 DNA: TGTGCCAGCAGTGAAGAACGGGAGAACACTGAAGCTTTCTTT. Looking up the rest from reference TRBV2 and TRBJ1-1 gives the full variable domain: EPEVTQTPSHQVTQMGQEVILRCVPISNHLYFYWYRQILGQKVEFLVSFYNNEISEKSEIFDDQFSVERPDGSNFTLKIRSTKLEDSAMYFCASSEERENTEAFFGQGTRLTVV.

The CDR3 sequence is CASSERQDVWTEAFF. CDR3 bases: TGTGCCAGCAGTGAACGACAGGACGTTTGGACTGAAGCTTTCTTT. This chain connects TRBV2 to TRBJ1-1; tentatively, D is TRBD1 (6 bases). The CDR3 is made up of 15 amino acids. With 2 bases removed from V and 5 bases from J, the gap between germline ends came to 15 bases. Germline V CDR1 and CDR2: SNHLY, FYNNEI.

This chain connects TRBV4-1 to TRBJ2-7, with TRBD1 matching over 10 bases. This CDR3 is built from 14 residues. Germline trimming cut 4 bases from V and 3 bases from J; bases unmatched to any gene: 3. Germline V gene data show CDR1 as MGHRA and CDR2 as YSYEKL. The CDR3 nucleotides read TGCGCCAGCAGCCGACAGGGGGCTGTCTACGAGCAGTACTTC. It translates to CASSRQGAVYEQYF.

A few counts support this clone. The chain has TRBV2 and TRBJ1-1, with D maybe TRBD1 (6 bases). The germline CDR1 and CDR2 sequences are SNHLY and FYNNEI. V lost 3 bases, J lost 10 bases, and 9 bases lay in between. The CDR3 runs 11 residues. This CDR3 is CASSDRGRAFF. The DNA for the CDR3 is TGTGCCAGCAGTGACAGGGGTCGAGCTTTCTTT.

The rearrangement joins TRBV15 to TRBJ2-7; 7 positions match TRBD1. CDR1 and CDR2 from the germline V gene are LNHNV and YYDKDF (reference sequence). J lost 7 bases, V lost 3 bases, and 12 bases had no gene match. This CDR3 region has 15 residues. The CDR3 sequence is CATSRSTQGTREQYF. The CDR3 DNA sequence: TGTGCCACCAGCAGGTCGACACAGGGGACGAGGGAGCAGTACTTC.

V gene TRBV7-6 combines with J gene TRBJ2-1; no clear D gene. The germline V gene encodes CDR1 SGHVS and CDR2 FNYEAQ. This CDR3 comprises 16 residues. V gave up 1 base and J gave up 0 bases, with 10 bases separating them. CDR3 nucleotides: TGTGCCAGCAGCTTAGGAACGGTGAGCTCCTACAATGAGCAGTTCTTC. It specifies CASSLGTVSSYNEQFF.

The chain couples TRBV7-6 to TRBJ2-7; 8 bases line up with TRBD1. The germline gives CDR1 SGHVS, CDR2 FNYEAQ. The CDR3 runs 15 residues. Trimming at V came to 5 bases and at J to 7 bases, leaving 13 bases not matched to a gene. CDR3: CASSRMAQGAGEQYF. The DNA for the CDR3 is TGTGCCAGCAGCCGAATGGCGCAGGGGGCGGGAGAGCAGTACTTC.

The CDR3 protein is CASSTGGGLNTEAFF. The CDR3 DNA sequence: TGTGCCAGCAGTACCGGGGGGGGCCTGAACACTGAAGCTTTCTTT. The V call is TRBV28, the J call TRBJ1-1; a possible D gene is TRBD1 (6 bases). Germline V gene lookup returns CDR1 MDHEN and CDR2 SYDVKM. The CDR3 is 15 residues long. Between the trimmed V and J ends, which lost 5 bases and 0 bases, there was a span of 13 bases.

The chain is built from TRBV7-8 and TRBJ1-1; TRBD1 matches at 7 bases. Germline CDR1 and CDR2: SGHVS and FQNEAQ. The CDR3 covers 14 residues. The junction had 4 bases not matched to a gene; V was cut back by 5 bases and J by 1 base. Written as DNA, the CDR3 is TGTGCCAGCAGCCCGCGGGACAGGAACACTGAAGCTTTCTTT. Its translation is CASSPRDRNTEAFF.

The V and J genes are TRBV4-1 and TRBJ2-7; 10 nucleotides align to TRBD2. V gave up 4 bases and J gave up 0 bases; unmatched junction bases: 3. Per germline, CDR1 MGHRA and CDR2 YSYEKL. CDR3 size: 15 residues. Here the CDR3 reads CASSLRLAGSYEQYF. The CDR3 DNA follows: TGCGCCAGCAGCCTCAGACTAGCGGGCTCCTACGAGCAGTACTTC.